This TCR beta chain was profiled in a study of blood T cell repertoires in COVID-19. Study as a whole: Nucleic acid was either cDNA or gDNA, and it came from T cells, B-cell-depleted T cells, or PBMCs.

Per the authors' pipeline: Amplifying reference gene primers gave estimates of nucleated cell counts. Produced via immunoSEQ multiplex PCR; TCRdb's table is partial and in-frame only. For V, J and clone size, that table is used; D and trimming come from the DNA. This table has approximately 280,000 clones, 85% appearing once. Enrollees, 18 to 89 years old, lived in fewer than 25 US areas. Cohorts were determined from participant-reported clinical history. The clonotype comes from a woman aged 50 to 65 who had recovered from COVID-19. Material for sequencing was PBMCs or T cells enriched from blood (not recorded which).

This CDR3 reads CASSGLAGGNTGELFF. The CDR3 DNA follows: TGTGCCAGCAGCGGGCTAGCGGGGGGGAACACCGGGGAGCTGTTTTTT. V is TRBV7-8 and J is TRBJ2-2; 11 bases are a match to TRBD2. This CDR3 has 16 residues. V lost 5 bases to trimming and J lost 1 base; unmatched junction nucleotides: 3. Germline V gene lookup returns CDR1 SGHVS and CDR2 FQNEAQ. The complete variable domain, with remaining parts taken from reference TRBV7-8 and TRBJ2-2, reads GAGVSQSPRYKVAKRGQDVALRCDPISGHVSLFWYQQALGQGPEFLTYFQNEAQLDKSGLPSDRFFAERPEGSVSTLKIQRTQQEDSAVYLCASSGLAGGNTGELFFGEGSRLTVL.